This T cell receptor beta chain was found in a study of shared clonotypes between healthy human individuals. Background on the study: The cohort comprised two women and a few men. Their ages spanned 18 to 49 years. Findings and limits, study-wide: Some naive CD4 clonotypes, about 5.5%, turned up in common across a few donors. Only blood was sampled, and tissue TCR repertoires likely differ from blood ones. How much donors shared clonotypes was expected to be affected by sequencing depth.

On this clone: Its antigen is unknown.

The CDR3 is made up of 16 amino acids. Germline values: CDR1 KGHSH, CDR2 LQKENI. The ends were cut back, 7 bases at V and 2 bases at J, with 20 bases in the middle. Some clones are missing from TCRdb's copy, which holds only in-frame ones; the method was immunoSEQ multiplex PCR. The sample has nearly 1,000,000 clones, over 60% seen once. The source is a man aged 18 to 30 in good health. The V gene is TRBV18, the J gene TRBJ1-1, with TRBD1 as a possible D gene (5 bases). Sequences were obtained from memory CD4+ T cells sorted from blood. Subset meaning: CD45RA-negative fraction. The CDR3 coding sequence is TGTGCCAGCTACCCGGGTCACGGGGCAGCCAACACTGAAGCTTTCTTT. Translated: CASYPGHGAANTEAFF.